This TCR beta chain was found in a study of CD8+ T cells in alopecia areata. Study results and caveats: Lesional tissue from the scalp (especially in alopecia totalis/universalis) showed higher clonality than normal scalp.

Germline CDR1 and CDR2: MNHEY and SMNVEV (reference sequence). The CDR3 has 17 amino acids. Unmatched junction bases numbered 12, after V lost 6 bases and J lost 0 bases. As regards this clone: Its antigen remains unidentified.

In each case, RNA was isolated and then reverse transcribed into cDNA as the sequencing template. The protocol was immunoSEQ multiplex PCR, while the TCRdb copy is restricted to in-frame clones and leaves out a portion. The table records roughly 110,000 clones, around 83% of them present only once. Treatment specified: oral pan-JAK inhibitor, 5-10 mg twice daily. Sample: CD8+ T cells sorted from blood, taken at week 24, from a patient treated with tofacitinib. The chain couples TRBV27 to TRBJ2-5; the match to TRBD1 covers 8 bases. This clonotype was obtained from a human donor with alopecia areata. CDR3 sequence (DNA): TGTGCCAGCAGCCCTCTCCTAAGACAGGGGTACCAAGAGACCCAGTACTTC. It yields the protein CASSPLLRQGYQETQYF.